This passage covers 6 T cell receptor beta chains from one sample sequenced in a study of beta chain features in type 1 diabetes. Reverse transcription of all isolated RNA meant that expressed TCRB transcripts were sequenced. Produced via immunoSEQ multiplex PCR; TCRdb's table is partial and in-frame only. This sample has more than 150,000 clones, with approximately 13% found just once. Sequenced sample: central memory CD4+ T cells from blood. The receptors were sampled from a young woman in good health.

This clone was seen only a few times. The chain carries TRBV7-6 and TRBJ1-1; no definite D call. Trimming shortened V by 1 base and J by 4 bases, and 13 bases separated the two germline ends. Germline CDR1 is SGHVS and CDR2 is FNYEAQ. The CDR3 sequence is 15 residues long. The CDR3 sequence: CASSLEARVGTEAFF. In DNA form, the CDR3 reads TGTGCCAGCAGCTTAGAGGCGAGGGTAGGCACTGAAGCTTTCTTT.

This clone turned up a few times. The J gene is TRBJ2-7, the V gene TRBV7-9; 7 nucleotides agree with TRBD1. The V gene end was trimmed by 2 bases and the J gene end by 6 bases; junction bases not matched to a gene: 4. Germline loops: CDR1 SEHNR, CDR2 FQNEAQ (reference sequence). The CDR3 runs 13 residues. Written as DNA, the CDR3 is TGTGCCAGCAGCTTAACAGGGGTCGGCGAGCAGTACTTC. Its protein product is CASSLTGVGEQYF.

V usage is TRBV5-6 and J usage is TRBJ1-1, with TRBD1 identical over 11 bases. J was trimmed by 4 bases and V by 4 bases; bases with no gene match: 3. The CDR3 is 14 amino acids. The V gene's germline CDR1 is SGHDT and CDR2 YYEEEE. CDR3: CASSLDRGLTEAFF. CDR3 coding DNA: TGTGCCAGCAGCCTGGACAGGGGGCTCACTGAAGCTTTCTTT.

J is TRBJ2-2 and V is TRBV29-1; possible D gene TRBD1, 6 bases. There are 13 residues in the CDR3. Trimming shortened V by 4 bases and J by 1 base, and 7 bases separated the two germline ends. Per germline, CDR1 SQVTM and CDR2 ANQGSEA. DNA of the CDR3: TGCAGCGTTGGAGGGGGGAACACCGGGGAGCTGTTTTTT. Its translation is CSVGGGNTGELFF.

J is TRBJ2-2 and V is TRBV5-1; 9 bases agree with TRBD1. With 4 bases clipped from V and 2 bases from J, the junction kept 9 bases outside the gene matches. Germline assignment: CDR1 SGHRS and CDR2 YFSETQ. The CDR3 is made up of 17 amino acids. CDR3 sequence: CASSPPGTGFNTGELFF. The CDR3 coding sequence is TGCGCCAGCAGCCCGCCCGGGACAGGGTTCAACACCGGGGAGCTGTTTTTT.

The table lists this clone with a few counts. The gene calls are TRBV30 and TRBJ2-1; D unresolved. The V end was cut by 0 bases, the J end by 9 bases, with 9 bases between. The V gene's germline CDR1 is GTSNPN and CDR2 SVGIG (reference sequence). CDR3 length: 12 residues. The CDR3 spells CAWSVMYGEQFF. CDR3 in DNA: TGTGCCTGGAGTGTAATGTACGGTGAGCAGTTCTTC. Together with reference TRBV30 and TRBJ2-1, the CDR3 gives the full variable domain: SQTIHQWPATLVQPVGSPLSLECTVEGTSNPNLYWYRQAAGRGLQLLFYSVGIGQISSEVPQNLSASRPQDRQFILSSKKLLLSDSGFYLCAWSVMYGEQFFGPGTRLTVL.